This T cell receptor (beta chain) was profiled in a study of radiotherapy plus CTLA-4 blockade in lung cancer. Turning to the study itself: The study recorded objective responses in about 20% of patients and disease control in around 31%.

The data were produced by immunoSEQ multiplex PCR, yet TCRdb's version contains in-frame clones alone and is incomplete. The data contain around 44,000 clones, roughly three quarters of them singletons. The V gene end was trimmed by 5 bases and the J gene end by 9 bases; junction bases not matched to a gene: 7. Per the germline V gene, CDR1 is MNHEY and CDR2 is SVGAGI. This CDR3 has 13 amino acids. V usage is TRBV6-5 and J usage is TRBJ1-5; TRBD1 matches at 7 bases. This receptor was identified in a human donor with non-small cell lung cancer whose response to radiotherapy plus ipilimumab could not be evaluated. The sample was peripheral blood, taken from a patient treated with radiotherapy plus ipilimumab. The CDR3 protein is CASSPTRGRPQHF. In DNA form, the CDR3 reads TGTGCCAGCAGTCCGACCAGGGGGAGGCCCCAGCATTTT.